The 32 T cell receptor beta chains below were found in one sample sequenced in a study of Tregs in tolerant kidney transplant recipients (dated by TCRdb to about 2019). The library relied on the immunoSEQ multiplex PCR assay. The table was pulled from immuneACCESS by TCRdb, which kept in-frame rearrangements only. Such tables lose some clones; where checked, under half of the loss comes from unresolved V genes, and the rest has no known cause. The sample has 85,000 to 90,000 clones on record, roughly nine tenths of them singletons. The ten largest clones add up to roughly 5% of the sample. Sequencing was carried out using CD8+ T cells from blood. These TCRs come from a human donor in good health.

This chain connects TRBV6-5 to TRBJ1-1; 7 bases align to TRBD1. V gave up 3 bases and J gave up 6 bases; unmatched junction bases: 7. Looked up from germline, CDR1 is MNHEY and CDR2 is SVGAGI. The CDR3 length is 14 residues. The CDR3: CASSYTEQGPEAFF. The CDR3 nucleotides read TGTGCCAGCAGTTATACCGAACAGGGGCCTGAAGCTTTCTTT.

V usage is TRBV19 and J usage is TRBJ2-7; D is perhaps TRBD1 (6 bases). The CDR3 length is 13 residues. The germline V and J ends were trimmed by 6 bases and 1 base, with 10 bases remaining between them. CDR1 is LNHDA and CDR2 is SQIVND in the germline V gene (reference sequence). The CDR3 DNA sequence: TGTGCCAGTAGAGGGGACACTTCCTACGAGCAGTACTTC. The encoded protein is CASRGDTSYEQYF.

The V and J genes are TRBV4-1 and TRBJ1-1; TRBD1 is a possible D gene (5 bases). CDR3 length: 14 residues. CDR1 and CDR2 (germline): MGHRA, YSYEKL. The V gene lost 0 bases and the J gene lost 11 bases, with 16 bases spanning the gap. CDR3 protein: CASSQDLEGLGAFF. The CDR3 DNA follows: TGCGCCAGCAGCCAAGATCTGGAGGGGTTGGGGGCTTTCTTT.

This sequence joins TRBV7-9 and TRBJ1-2, with D unresolved. V lost 5 bases and J lost 1, with 8 bases in between. The CDR3 runs 13 residues. CDR1 is SEHNR and CDR2 is FQNEAQ in the germline V gene (reference sequence). The CDR3 loop is CASSPTVNYGYTF. The DNA of the CDR3 is TGTGCCAGCAGCCCTACAGTTAACTATGGCTACACCTTC.

In this sample, this clone turned up once. The chain employs TRBV27 and TRBJ2-7, with 8 bases lining up with TRBD2. From germline, CDR1 is MNHEY and CDR2 SMNVEV (reference sequence). CDR3 length: 14 amino acids. J lost 3 bases, V lost 6 bases, and 7 bases had no gene match. Here the CDR3 reads CASSPGTSNYEQYF. CDR3 in DNA: TGTGCCAGCAGCCCCGGGACTAGTAACTACGAGCAGTACTTC.

Of note for this clone: Other DNA sequences from this sample encode an identical CDR3 as well. For the CDR3, the DNA is TGTGCCAGCAGTTACGGAGGTGGGTCCTACGAGCAGTACTTC. Amino acid sequence: CASSYGGGSYEQYF. The rearrangement uses TRBV6-6 and TRBJ2-7, with TRBD2 as a possible D gene (5 bases). The V and J ends lost 2 bases and 1 base respectively, with 9 bases between them. Germline CDR1 is MNHNY and CDR2 is SVGAGI (reference sequence). The CDR3 is made up of 14 amino acids.

This clone has a single count. V usage is TRBV10-3 and J usage is TRBJ2-7; D not certain. The germline gives CDR1 ENHRY, CDR2 SYGVKD. CDR3 length equals 14 residues. V was pared by 3 bases and J by 6 bases, with 15 bases between. The CDR3 here is CAISDPPAVTEQYF. The CDR3 nucleotides read TGTGCCATCAGTGACCCTCCGGCGGTCACCGAGCAGTACTTC.

This chain links TRBV29-1 with TRBJ2-2, with D perhaps TRBD1 (6 bases). V was pared by 7 bases and J by 5 bases, with 11 bases between. Per the germline V gene, CDR1 is SQVTM and CDR2 is ANQGSEA. This CDR3 contains 12 residues. CDR3 sequence (DNA): TGCAGCGGCAGGGGCCGGACCGGGGAGCTGTTTTTT. This encodes CSGRGRTGELFF.

V gene TRBV11-2 combines with J gene TRBJ2-7; the D is unclear. V lost 5 bases and J lost 2, with 19 bases in between. Germline CDR1 SGHAT, CDR2 FQNNGV. This CDR3 is built from 16 residues. The CDR3 DNA reads as TGTGCCAGCAGCCCCCGTTTGGCGACCCCCACCTACGAGCAGTACTTC. This codes for CASSPRLATPTYEQYF.

The J gene is TRBJ2-3, the V gene TRBV5-4; D unresolved. CDR1 and CDR2 from the germline V gene are SGHNT and YYREEE (reference sequence). The V and J ends lost 4 bases and 1 base respectively, with 7 bases between them. This CDR3 has 13 amino acids. As DNA, the CDR3 is TGTGCCAGCAGCGATACAGGCACAGATACGCAGTATTTT. Residues: CASSDTGTDTQYF. Variable domain in full (rest from reference TRBV5-4 and TRBJ2-3): ETGVTQSPTHLIKTRGQQVTLRCSSQSGHNTVSWYQQALGQGPQFIFQYYREEENGRGNFPPRFSGLQFPNYSSELNVNALELDDSALYLCASSDTGTDTQYFGPGTRLTVL.

This rearrangement joins TRBV2 to TRBJ2-5; D might be TRBD1 or TRBD2, each matching 6 bases. Trimming took off 6 bases at V and 5 bases at J, with 13 bases between the two ends. The CDR3 length is 13 residues. Germline V CDR1 and CDR2: SNHLY, FYNNEI. CDR3: CASSYRDWETQYF. The DNA of the CDR3 is TGTGCCAGCAGCTACAGGGACTGGGAGACCCAGTACTTC.

The chain couples TRBV2 to TRBJ2-7, with unresolved D. Trimming left V 3 bases short and J 2 bases short, with 14 bases between. Germline CDR1 is SNHLY and CDR2 is FYNNEI. This CDR3 has 15 residues. CDR3 bases: TGTGCCAGCAGTGAGATATATGGCTCCCCCTACGAGCAGTACTTC. Its protein product is CASSEIYGSPYEQYF. The full variable domain, completed using reference TRBV2 and TRBJ2-7, is EPEVTQTPSHQVTQMGQEVILRCVPISNHLYFYWYRQILGQKVEFLVSFYNNEISEKSEIFDDQFSVERPDGSNFTLKIRSTKLEDSAMYFCASSEIYGSPYEQYFGPGTRLTVT.

This chain links TRBV19 with TRBJ2-1; no definite D call. V lost 3 bases, J lost 0 bases, and 9 bases lay in between. Per germline, CDR1 LNHDA and CDR2 SQIVND (reference sequence). This CDR3 is built from 15 residues. CDR3 sequence (DNA): TGTGCCAGTAGTATGGAGTGGAGCTCCTACAATGAGCAGTTCTTC. Translated: CASSMEWSSYNEQFF.

This chain uses TRBV4-2 with TRBJ2-7; possible D gene TRBD2, 6 bases. V lost 0 bases and J 0 bases, leaving 9 bases between the germline ends. Germline V lookup: CDR1 LGHNA, CDR2 YNFKEQ. This CDR3 has 15 residues. The CDR3 DNA reads as TGTGCCAGCAGCCAAGAAGGAGGGTTCTCCTACGAGCAGTACTTC. Amino acid sequence: CASSQEGGFSYEQYF.

The V and J genes are TRBV15 and TRBJ2-5; 7 bases align to TRBD2. Germline V lookup: CDR1 LNHNV, CDR2 YYDKDF (reference sequence). V lost 3 bases, J lost 4 bases, and 14 bases stayed unmatched. The CDR3 runs 17 residues. Written as DNA, the CDR3 is TGTGCCACCAGCAGTACCGCCGGGGGGACGGAGGCAGAGACCCAGTACTTC. This gives the protein CATSSTAGGTEAETQYF. Filled out from reference TRBV15 and TRBJ2-5, the complete variable domain reads DAMVIQNPRYQVTQFGKPVTLSCSQTLNHNVMYWYQQKSSQAPKLLFHYYDKDFNNEADTPDNFQSRRPNTSFCFLDIRSPGLGDTAMYLCATSSTAGGTEAETQYFGPGTRLLVL.

This clone was detected a few times. The chain combines TRBV7-2 with TRBJ2-7, with 8 bases identical to TRBD2. J was trimmed by 4 bases and V by 5 bases; bases with no gene match: 7. The germline V gene encodes CDR1 SGHTA and CDR2 FQGNSA. The CDR3 runs 14 residues. The CDR3, as DNA: TGTGCCAGCAGCCTAAGCGGGAGTGGGTACGAGCAGTACTTC. Its protein product is CASSLSGSGYEQYF. Full variable domain (outside the CDR3, taken from reference TRBV7-2 and TRBJ2-7): GAGVSQSPSNKVTEKGKDVELRCDPISGHTALYWYRQSLGQGLEFLIYFQGNSAPDKSGLPSDRFSAERTGGSVSTLTIQRTQQEDSAVYLCASSLSGSGYEQYFGPGTRLTVT.

The chain recombines TRBV6-1 with TRBJ1-2, with 11 positions matching TRBD1. Germline V gene lookup returns CDR1 MNHNS and CDR2 SASEGT. This CDR3 region has 15 residues. V trimming: 3 bases; J trimming: 3 bases; junction bases outside the gene matches: 3. The CDR3 DNA reads TGTGCCAGCAGTGACGGGACAGGGGGGCACTATGGCTACACCTTC. Translated: CASSDGTGGHYGYTF.

For this clone: In the same sample, other DNA sequences code for this CDR3. The chain joins TRBV7-9 to TRBJ2-2, with D unclear. V dropped 3 bases and J dropped 5 bases, with 4 bases sitting between them. The CDR3 contains 12 residues. In germline, CDR1 is SEHNR, CDR2 FQNEAQ (reference sequence). CDR3 loop: CASSLGTGELFF. Here the CDR3 DNA reads TGTGCCAGCAGCTTGGGGACCGGGGAGCTGTTTTTT.

This clone was observed a few times. The chain uses TRBV4-1 and TRBJ2-2, with 13 bases lining up with TRBD2. The CDR3 length is 17 residues. Germline CDR1 MGHRA, CDR2 YSYEKL. Trimming took 3 bases from V and 5 from J; bases not matched to a gene: 6. In nucleotides, the CDR3 is TGCGCCAGCAGCCAGGGAGCACTAGCGGGGGGGACCGGGGAGCTGTTTTTT. Protein: CASSQGALAGGTGELFF.

Only one count was recorded for this clone. The chain joins TRBV6-7 to TRBJ2-1, with 9 nucleotides matching TRBD2. TRBV6-7 is classed as an ORF, of uncertain function. The CDR3 runs to 21 residues. V was clipped by 5 bases and J by 4 bases; unmatched bases: 24. Here the CDR3 DNA reads TGTGCCAGCAGTCACGGTAGGCCATCCCGAGGGCCGGGACTAGCTTACAATGAGCAGTTCTTC. As protein: CASSHGRPSRGPGLAYNEQFF.

This clone was seen a few times. This chain joins TRBV10-2 and TRBJ1-4, with 7 positions matching TRBD1. Germline CDR1 is WSHSY and CDR2 is SAAADI. The V and J ends lost 3 bases and 5 bases, in that order; junction bases with no gene match: 6. There are 15 residues in the CDR3. CDR3 amino acids: CASSDPGQTNEKLFF. CDR3 DNA sequence: TGCGCCAGCAGTGACCCGGGACAGACAAATGAAAAACTGTTTTTT.

This clone was seen only once. V gene TRBV9 combines with J gene TRBJ1-1; D remains unclear. The CDR3 runs to 14 residues. Trimming stripped 0 bases from V and 1 base from J, with 7 bases between. The germline V gene encodes CDR1 SGDLS and CDR2 YYNGEE. CDR3 DNA sequence: TGTGCCAGCAGCGTAGCTAGAGAGAACACTGAAGCTTTCTTT. Amino acids: CASSVARENTEAFF.

This chain links TRBV5-1 with TRBJ1-1; D might be TRBD1 (6 bases). The CDR3 has 15 amino acids. Germline V lookup: CDR1 SGHRS, CDR2 YFSETQ. The germline V and J ends were trimmed by 4 bases and 6 bases, with 19 bases remaining between them. The CDR3 DNA follows: TGCGCCAGCAGCCCGGATCCTGGGGGGCGGGCTGAAGCTTTCTTT. Translated: CASSPDPGGRAEAFF.

The chain uses TRBV2 and TRBJ2-5; D is possibly TRBD2 (5 bases). The CDR3 has 14 residues. CDR1 and CDR2 from the germline V gene are SNHLY and FYNNEI. V lost 4 bases, J lost 1 base, and 10 bases lay in between. CDR3 sequence reads: CASSGLEAQETQYF. CDR3 nucleotides: TGTGCCAGCAGTGGCCTGGAGGCCCAAGAGACCCAGTACTTC.

This sequence joins TRBV6-6 and TRBJ2-5; 10 positions match TRBD1. Germline V gives CDR1 MNHNY, CDR2 SVGAGI (reference sequence). V lost 6 bases and J lost 4; bases outside the gene matches: 5. The CDR3 is made up of 14 amino acids. The chain's CDR3 is CASSTGQGVETQYF. CDR3 nucleotide sequence: TGTGCCAGCAGCACCGGACAGGGGGTAGAGACCCAGTACTTC.

The J gene is TRBJ2-3, the V gene TRBV4-2, with a weak D call TRBD2 (5 bases). CDR3 length equals 14 residues. In germline, CDR1 is LGHNA, CDR2 YNFKEQ. The V end lost 0 bases, the J end lost 3 bases, and 7 bases lay between the germline ends. The CDR3: CASSQEGSTDTQYF. The CDR3 coding sequence is TGTGCCAGCAGCCAAGAGGGGAGTACAGATACGCAGTATTTT.

The V and J genes are TRBV6-6 and TRBJ1-5; D uncertain. Between the trimmed V and J ends, which lost 2 bases and 1 base, there was a span of 9 bases. Germline loops: CDR1 MNHNY, CDR2 SVGAGI (reference sequence). The length of the CDR3 is 15 residues. The CDR3 reads CASSYPEPSNQPQHF. CDR3 DNA sequence: TGTGCCAGCAGTTACCCCGAACCAAGCAATCAGCCCCAGCATTTT.

The chain recombines TRBV30 with TRBJ2-1; D is unresolved. V was cut by 0 bases and J by 9 bases, with 6 bases left in between. Germline V gene data show CDR1 as GTSNPN and CDR2 as SVGIG (reference sequence). The CDR3 covers 11 residues. CDR3: CAWSVVLEQFF. The CDR3 nucleotides read TGTGCCTGGAGTGTTGTACTTGAGCAGTTCTTC.

The CDR3 sequence is CASGPVATQYF. DNA of the CDR3: TGTGCCAGCGGTCCCGTTGCGACCCAGTACTTC. The chain is built from TRBV9 and TRBJ2-5, with D unclear. The germline CDR1 and CDR2 sequences are SGDLS and YYNGEE. Trimming cost V 7 bases and J 7 bases, with 11 bases left between them. There are 11 residues in the CDR3.

The chain combines TRBV5-3 with TRBJ2-7; the D is unclear. TRBV5-3 is an open reading frame, and its role is uncertain. Trimming left V 0 bases short and J 4 bases short, with 11 bases between. The CDR3 is 14 amino acids. The CDR3 is CARSLDTDPYEQYF. The CDR3 DNA reads TGTGCCAGAAGCTTGGATACAGACCCTTACGAGCAGTACTTC.

The V call is TRBV15, the J call TRBJ1-5; 7 nucleotides match TRBD1. CDR3 length: 16 amino acids. CDR1 and CDR2 (germline): LNHNV, YYDKDF (reference sequence). V gave up 5 bases and J gave up 2 bases; unmatched junction bases: 9. DNA for the CDR3: TGTGCCACCAGCCAGGGGGTAGCGACAGGCAATCAGCCCCAGCATTTT. Its protein is CATSQGVATGNQPQHF.

This sequence joins TRBV11-2 and TRBJ2-3; D is unresolved. This CDR3 is 13 amino acids long. Trimming stripped 5 bases from V and 7 bases from J, with 13 bases between. CDR1 is SGHAT, CDR2 FQNNGV, per germline. The CDR3 sequence: CASSPRTSNTQYF. The CDR3 bases are TGTGCCAGCAGCCCCCGGACGTCGAATACGCAGTATTTT.